The 10 T cell receptor beta chains reported below all come from one sample, sequenced in a study of control samples from healthy donors and cancer patients. The method was immunoSEQ multiplex PCR; TCRdb's version includes in-frame clones alone and lacks a portion of them. The table has 150,000 or so clones, 85% to 95% seen once; the top ten hold more than 8%. Input material: blood. The receptor source for this set is a woman in her forties in good health.

The chain carries TRBV20-1 and TRBJ1-3; unclear D gene. V lost 3 bases and J 2 bases, leaving 11 bases between the germline ends. This CDR3 has 14 residues. Germline CDR1 is DFQATT and CDR2 is SNEGSKA (reference sequence). DNA for the CDR3: TGCAGTGCTAGTTCTGGGGTGGCTGGAAACACCATATATTTT. This sequence encodes CSASSGVAGNTIYF.

V and J are TRBV7-2 and TRBJ2-7; D remains unclear. The CDR3 runs to 12 residues. Per the germline V gene, CDR1 is SGHTA and CDR2 is FQGNSA. V shed 5 bases and J shed 5 bases, with 10 bases lying between them. The CDR3: CASSLVEHEQYF. CDR3 DNA: TGTGCCAGCAGCCTAGTCGAACACGAGCAGTACTTC. Supplemented by reference TRBV7-2 and TRBJ2-7, the full variable domain reads GAGVSQSPSNKVTEKGKDVELRCDPISGHTALYWYRQSLGQGLEFLIYFQGNSAPDKSGLPSDRFSAERTGGSVSTLTIQRTQQEDSAVYLCASSLVEHEQYFGPGTRLTVT.

The genes are TRBV18 and TRBJ2-3, with D unresolved. The CDR3 spans 13 residues. Trimming cost V 3 bases and J 0 bases, with 4 bases left between them. Germline V lookup: CDR1 KGHSH, CDR2 LQKENI. CDR3 DNA: TGTGCCAGCTCACCCGACAGCACAGATACGCAGTATTTT. Its protein is CASSPDSTDTQYF. Filled out from reference TRBV18 and TRBJ2-3, the complete variable domain reads NAGVMQNPRHLVRRRGQEARLRCSPMKGHSHVYWYRQLPEEGLKFMVYLQKENIIDESGMPKERFSAEFPKEGPSILRIQQVVRGDSAAYFCASSPDSTDTQYFGPGTRLTVL.

The J gene is TRBJ1-1, the V gene TRBV6-5, with D possibly matching TRBD1 (6 bases). The germline V gene encodes CDR1 MNHEY and CDR2 SVGAGI. The CDR3 has 14 amino acids. V gave up 4 bases and J gave up 5 bases, with 14 bases separating them. The CDR3 spells CASSSDRLRTEAFF. DNA of the CDR3: TGTGCCAGCAGTTCCGACAGGCTACGGACTGAAGCTTTCTTT.

Points on this clone: Other DNA sequences in the same sample also yield this CDR3. The chain carries TRBV19 and TRBJ1-1; tentative D call: TRBD1 (5 bases). Trimming pared 4 bases from V and 4 bases from J, leaving 10 bases between. CDR1 and CDR2 from the germline V gene are LNHDA and SQIVND (reference sequence). CDR3 length equals 13 residues. This CDR3 reads CASSNTGGTEAFF. CDR3 sequence (DNA): TGTGCCAGTAGTAATACCGGGGGCACTGAAGCTTTCTTT.

The CDR3 DNA sequence: TGTGCCAGCAGCTTATTTAGCCAGGACGCCTACGAGCAGTACTTC. This codes for CASSLFSQDAYEQYF. The rearrangement uses TRBV7-2 and TRBJ2-7; no clear D. V was trimmed by 2 bases and J by 2 bases, leaving 13 bases between them. Looked up from germline, CDR1 is SGHTA and CDR2 is FQGNSA. This CDR3 spans 15 amino acids.

The rearrangement joins TRBV10-1 to TRBJ1-2, with D perhaps TRBD1 (6 bases). Trimming took off 4 bases at V and 3 bases at J, with 15 bases between the two ends. The CDR3 length is 15 residues. CDR1 is WNHNN and CDR2 is SYGVQD in the germline V gene (reference sequence). CDR3 protein: CASSVMGGADYGYTF. The CDR3 coding sequence is TGCGCCAGCAGTGTGATGGGGGGCGCCGACTATGGCTACACCTTC.

The chain employs TRBV11-2 and TRBJ1-5; D remains unclear. Trimming took off 5 bases at V and 6 bases at J, with 11 bases between the two ends. The germline V gene has CDR1 SGHAT and CDR2 FQNNGV. The CDR3 runs to 13 residues. The CDR3 spells CASSRGPSQPQHF. The CDR3 DNA sequence: TGTGCCAGCAGCCGAGGCCCCTCTCAGCCCCAGCATTTT.

The chain joins TRBV3-1 (or the pseudogene TRBV3-2) to TRBJ2-7; TRBD2 is a possible D gene (5 bases). The CDR3 is 15 residues long. V lost 2 bases and J lost 2, with 13 bases in between. The V gene's germline CDR1 is LGHDT and CDR2 YNNKEL (reference sequence). CDR3 sequence (DNA): TGTGCCAGCAGCCAATCTAGCTTCGGAACCTACGAGCAGTACTTC. Its protein is CASSQSSFGTYEQYF.

The rearrangement links TRBV25-1 to TRBJ1-3; D is unresolved. There are 13 residues in the CDR3. V lost 7 bases and J 6 bases, leaving 13 bases between the germline ends. Germline V gene data show CDR1 as MGHDK and CDR2 as SYGVNS. The CDR3: CASTPRGENTIYF. The CDR3 DNA follows: TGTGCCAGCACCCCCCGGGGTGAAAACACCATATATTTT.